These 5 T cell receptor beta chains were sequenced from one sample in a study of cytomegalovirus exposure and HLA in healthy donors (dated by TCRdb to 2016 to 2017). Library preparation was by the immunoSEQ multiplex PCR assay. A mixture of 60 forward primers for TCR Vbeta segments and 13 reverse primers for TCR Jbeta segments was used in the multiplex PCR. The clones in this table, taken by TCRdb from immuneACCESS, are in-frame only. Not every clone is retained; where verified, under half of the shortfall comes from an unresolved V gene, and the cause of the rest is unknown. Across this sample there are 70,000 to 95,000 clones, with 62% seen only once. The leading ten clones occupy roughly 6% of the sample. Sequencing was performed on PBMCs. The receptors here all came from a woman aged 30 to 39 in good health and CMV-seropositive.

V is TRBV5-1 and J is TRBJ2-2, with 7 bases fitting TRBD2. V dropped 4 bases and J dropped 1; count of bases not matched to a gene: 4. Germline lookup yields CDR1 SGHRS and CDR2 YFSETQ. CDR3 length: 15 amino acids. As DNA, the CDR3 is TGCGCCAGCAGCCCGGGGGGTATGAACACCGGGGAGCTGTTTTTT. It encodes CASSPGGMNTGELFF.

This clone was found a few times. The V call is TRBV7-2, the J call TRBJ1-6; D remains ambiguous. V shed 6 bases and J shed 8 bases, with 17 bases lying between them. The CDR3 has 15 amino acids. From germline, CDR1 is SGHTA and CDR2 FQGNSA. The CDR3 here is CASSSFLLEDSPLHF. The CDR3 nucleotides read TGTGCCAGCAGTTCCTTCCTTTTGGAGGATTCACCCCTCCACTTT.

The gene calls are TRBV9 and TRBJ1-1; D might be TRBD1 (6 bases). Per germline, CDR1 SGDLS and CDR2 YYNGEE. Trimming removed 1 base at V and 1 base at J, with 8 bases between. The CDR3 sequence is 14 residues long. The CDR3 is CASSVQGTNTEAFF. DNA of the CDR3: TGTGCCAGCAGCGTACAGGGGACGAACACTGAAGCTTTCTTT.

The CDR3 is CASSLGLFGGGTDTQYF. Written as DNA, the CDR3 is TGTGCCAGCAGCTTAGGCCTGTTCGGCGGGGGCACAGATACGCAGTATTTT. This sequence joins TRBV13 and TRBJ2-3; tentative D call: TRBD2 (6 bases). Trimming removed 0 bases from V and 1 base from J, with 14 bases in between. The CDR3 spans 17 residues. Germline CDR1 reads PRHDT; CDR2 reads FYEKMQ (reference sequence). Full variable domain (rest looked up from reference TRBV13 and TRBJ2-3): AAGVIQSPRHLIKEKRETATLKCYPIPRHDTVYWYQQGPGQDPQFLISFYEKMQSDKGSIPDRFSAQQFSDYHSELNMSSLELGDSALYFCASSLGLFGGGTDTQYFGPGTRLTVL.

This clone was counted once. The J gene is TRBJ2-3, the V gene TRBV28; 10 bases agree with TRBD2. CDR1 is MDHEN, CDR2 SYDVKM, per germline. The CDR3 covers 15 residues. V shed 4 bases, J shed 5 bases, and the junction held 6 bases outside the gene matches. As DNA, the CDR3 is TGTGCCAGCAGTTCCACACTAGCGGGGAGAGATACGCAGTATTTT. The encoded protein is CASSSTLAGRDTQYF.